These 6 T cell receptor beta chains came from one sample sequenced in a study of blood T cell repertoires in COVID-19. The method was immunoSEQ multiplex PCR; TCRdb's version includes in-frame clones alone and lacks a portion of them. The table lists about 190,000 clones, approximately 88% of them singletons. What was sequenced was PBMCs or T cells enriched from blood (not recorded which). These TCRs come from a woman younger than 45 who had recovered from COVID-19.

The CDR3 protein is CASSFLFPGGGYTF. CDR3 DNA: TGTGCCAGCAGCTTCCTATTCCCTGGAGGTGGCTACACCTTC. The rearrangement links TRBV7-9 to TRBJ1-2; no reliable D call. The CDR3 runs 14 residues. The V end lost 3 bases, the J end lost 7 bases, and 15 bases lay between the germline ends. The germline gives CDR1 SEHNR, CDR2 FQNEAQ (reference sequence). The variable domain in full, with the rest retrieved from reference TRBV7-9 and TRBJ1-2, is DTGVSQNPRHKITKRGQNVTFRCDPISEHNRLYWYRQTLGQGPEFLTYFQNEAQLEKSRLLSDRFSAERPKGSFSTLEIQRTEQGDSAMYLCASSFLFPGGGYTFGSGTRLTVV.

This chain joins TRBV29-1 and TRBJ1-5; 9 bases map to TRBD1. This CDR3 spans 14 amino acids. CDR1 is SQVTM and CDR2 is ANQGSEA in the germline V gene. The V and J ends lost 4 bases and 0 bases, in that order; junction bases with no gene match: 1. CDR3 sequence reads: CSVGQGDSNQPQHF. CDR3 in DNA: TGCAGCGTTGGACAGGGGGATAGCAATCAGCCCCAGCATTTT. Full variable domain (remainder filled in from reference TRBV29-1 and TRBJ1-5): SAVISQKPSRDICQRGTSLTIQCQVDSQVTMMFWYRQQPGQSLTLIATANQGSEATYESGFVIDKFPISRPNLTFSTLTVSNMSPEDSSIYLCSVGQGDSNQPQHFGDGTRLSIL.

The chain combines TRBV6-5 with TRBJ1-5; D gene uncertain. V lost 6 bases, J lost 6 bases, and 15 bases lay in between. Germline V CDR1 and CDR2: MNHEY, SVGAGI. The CDR3 is 14 residues long. CDR3 in amino acids: CASRAVAGVQPQHF. The CDR3 DNA follows: TGTGCCAGCAGAGCGGTCGCCGGGGTTCAGCCCCAGCATTTT.

This clone was observed a single time. This sequence joins TRBV5-1 and TRBJ2-7, with 13 bases matching TRBD2. CDR1 and CDR2 from the germline V gene are SGHRS and YFSETQ. The CDR3 extends over 15 amino acids. V gave up 0 bases and J gave up 7 bases; unmatched junction bases: 4. CDR3 protein: CASSLELAGGREQYF. DNA for the CDR3: TGCGCCAGCAGCTTGGAACTAGCGGGAGGGCGGGAGCAGTACTTC.

The chain joins TRBV14 to TRBJ2-3; 11 bases agree with TRBD1. CDR1 is SGHDN and CDR2 is FVKESK in the germline V gene. J gave up 4 bases and V 3 bases, and 9 bases lay outside the gene matches. The CDR3 totals 17 residues. The DNA of the CDR3 is TGTGCCAGCAGCCACCACCCGGGACAGGGGGTCGCAGATACGCAGTATTTT. This translates into CASSHHPGQGVADTQYF.

The chain recombines TRBV13 with TRBJ1-6; 10 bases are a match to TRBD1. Trimming removed 5 bases from V and 7 bases from J; junction bases left unmatched: 2. The CDR3 sequence is 14 residues long. The V gene's germline CDR1 is PRHDT and CDR2 FYEKMQ (reference sequence). The CDR3 nucleotides are TGTGCCAGCAGCCAGGACAGGGGGAATTCACCCCTCCACTTT. It encodes CASSQDRGNSPLHF. The complete variable domain, with remaining parts taken from reference TRBV13 and TRBJ1-6, reads AAGVIQSPRHLIKEKRETATLKCYPIPRHDTVYWYQQGPGQDPQFLISFYEKMQSDKGSIPDRFSAQQFSDYHSELNMSSLELGDSALYFCASSQDRGNSPLHFGNGTRLTVT.